These T cell receptor beta chains were read from a single sample in a study of CD8 T cells in ankylosing spondylitis. TCRdb called the 5' RACE reads again in MiXCR, with one record for every CDR3 protein. This repertoire shows more than 60,000 distinct CDR3 sequences, 6.2% found once; its top ten account for roughly 4.8%. Material for sequencing was synovial fluid, either unsorted or a sorted T cell fraction (not recorded which). The source is a male donor with ankylosing spondylitis. Each CDR3 is given with its conserved first and last residue. The order of the fields is V gene, D gene, J gene, clone size, CDR3 DNA, CDR3 protein. A D gene is named only where the DNA matches it firmly. Rows give clone size only sometimes, using once, few, many, or a class for an expanded clone.

>TRBV9|-|TRBJ1-1|-
TGTGCCAGCAGCGTAAGCCAGGGAACTGAAGCTTTCTTT
CASSVSQGTEAFF
>TRBV16|TRBD2|TRBJ2-1|many
TGTGCCAGCAGCCAATCGTTAGCGGGAGGTTTTGAGCAGTTCTTC
CASSQSLAGGFEQFF
>TRBV29-1|-|TRBJ1-1|many
TGCAGCGTCCGGGGGTCGGAGGGGCGTGAAGCTTTCTTT
CSVRGSEGREAFF
>TRBV29-1|TRBD2|TRBJ2-6|many
TGCAGCGTTGAAGGGAAGCTAGCGGGTAGCTCTGGGGCCAACGTCCTGACTTTC
CSVEGKLAGSSGANVLTF
>TRBV5-1|TRBD2|TRBJ2-4|many
TGCGCCAGCAGGGACACAGGGACTAGCGGAAACATTCAGTACTTC
CASRDTGTSGNIQYF
>TRBV6-5|-|TRBJ1-4|few
TGTGCCAGCAGTTACTCGAAGTCCAGGGGAGGTGAAAAACTGTTTTTT
CASSYSKSRGGEKLFF
>TRBV11-1|-|TRBJ2-1|many
TGTGCCACGTCCGCTGGGCAAGAGACCTGGGGGGGACAAAACTCCTCGGGTGAGCAGTTCTTC
CATSAGQETWGGQNSSGEQFF
>TRBV20-1|-|TRBJ2-1|-
TGCAGTGCGGGTTCAGGTAGCGGCAATGAGCAGTTCTTC
CSAGSGSGNEQFF
>TRBV27|TRBD2|TRBJ2-1|-
TGTGCCAGCAGTTCCCCGGGTAGCGGGAGAAGAAATGAGCAGTTCTTC
CASSSPGSGRRNEQFF
>TRBV5-1|-|TRBJ2-1|-
TGCGCCAGCAGTTTCGGGGGGCGCGGGACTTCCTCGGAAGAGCAGTTCTTC
CASSFGGRGTSSEEQFF
>TRBV11-2|-|TRBJ1-2|few
TGTGCCAGCAGCTTAGTAGCGGAGGGGAAGTATGGCTACACCTTC
CASSLVAEGKYGYTF
>TRBV5-1|-|TRBJ2-7|many
TGCGCCAGCAGCCTAGCCCAGGCGGGAAGGGAGCAGTACTTC
CASSLAQAGREQYF
>TRBV18|TRBD2|TRBJ2-1|few
TGTGCCAGCTCAACTAGCGGGACCTACAATGAGCAGTTCTTC
CASSTSGTYNEQFF
>TRBV7-2|-|TRBJ2-1|medium-sized
TGTGCCAGCAGCCTGAACGGGAGAGGGTTAAACAATGAGCAGTTCTTC
CASSLNGRGLNNEQFF
>TRBV6-2/TRBV6-3|-|TRBJ2-7|-
TGTGCCAGCAGTGTACGACACTCAGGCTCCTACGAGCAGTACTTC
CASSVRHSGSYEQYF
>TRBV3-1|TRBD1|TRBJ2-7|-
TGTGCCAGCAGCTTCTGGGACAGGGAACCCCACGAGCAGTACTTC
CASSFWDREPHEQYF
>TRBV10-3|-|TRBJ2-2|many
TGTGCCATCAGCACGGACTCGCGGGTCGGGGAGCTGTTTTTT
CAISTDSRVGELFF
>TRBV11-2|TRBD1|TRBJ1-2|many
TGTGCCAGCAGCTTACCCGGGAGGGGGCGAGAGGGCTACACCTTC
CASSLPGRGREGYTF
>TRBV30|-|TRBJ2-7|-
TGTGCCTGTGGGGGCGCGTACTCCTACGAGCAGTACTTC
CACGGAYSYEQYF
>TRBV20-1|TRBD1|TRBJ2-3|many
TGCAGTGCTCCACAGGGGCCTACAGATACGCAGTATTTT
CSAPQGPTDTQYF
>TRBV28|-|TRBJ1-2|many
TGTGCCAGCAGTCCACGGGGGGAAGCTAACTATGGCTACACCTTC
CASSPRGEANYGYTF
>TRBV12-3/TRBV12-4|-|TRBJ2-1|-
TGTGCCAGCAGCACCGAGGGACATGAGCAGTTCTTC
CASSTEGHEQFF
>TRBV27|TRBD1|TRBJ2-7|many
TGTGCCAGCAGTTTAGGGACAGGGGGTTTCTACGAGCAGTACTTC
CASSLGTGGFYEQYF
>TRBV7-2|TRBD1|TRBJ1-5|few
TGTGCCAGCAGCTCCAGGGGGCTCAATCAGCCCCAGCATTTT
CASSSRGLNQPQHF
>TRBV6-1|-|TRBJ2-7|many
TGTGCCAGCAGAATCTCAAAGTTAGCGGTGGGGGAGCAGTACTTC
CASRISKLAVGEQYF
>TRBV12-3/TRBV12-4|-|TRBJ1-5|many
TGTGCCAGCACCTCGGGACAACTCAATCAGCCCCAGCATTTT
CASTSGQLNQPQHF
>TRBV5-1|-|TRBJ2-3|many
TGCGCCAGCCATCTCCTCCTGGGAGCAGATACGCAGTATTTT
CASHLLLGADTQYF
>TRBV6-1|-|TRBJ2-7|few
TGTGCCAGCAGTGAGATAGGCAGGGCTTACGAGCAGTACTTC
CASSEIGRAYEQYF
>TRBV12-3/TRBV12-4|-|TRBJ1-4|many
TGTGCCAGCAGATCCCCACCGGGTAATGAAAAACTGTTTTTT
CASRSPPGNEKLFF
>TRBV11-3|TRBD2|TRBJ2-7|-
TGTGCCAGCAGCTTAGTCGGGAGGAGCCACGAGCAGTACTTC
CASSLVGRSHEQYF
>TRBV7-2|-|TRBJ1-6|many
TGTGCCAGCAGCTCGAGGGGGGGTTCACCCCTCCACTTT
CASSSRGGSPLHF
>TRBV6-2/TRBV6-3|-|TRBJ2-3|-
TGTGCCAGCAGCCTATCTAGGATAGGAGAGGATACGCAGTATTTT
CASSLSRIGEDTQYF
>TRBV7-2|TRBD1|TRBJ2-5|many
TGTGCCAGCAGCCCCCCGGGACAGGGTCAAGAGACCCAGTACTTC
CASSPPGQGQETQYF
>TRBV20-1|-|TRBJ1-2|many
TGCAGTGCTAGTCTAGCGGTGGAGTCCAGCTATGGCTACACCTTC
CSASLAVESSYGYTF
>TRBV18|-|TRBJ1-1|few
TGTGCCAGCTCACCAAGGGGACAACCGAACACTGAAGCTTTCTTT
CASSPRGQPNTEAFF
>TRBV29-1|-|TRBJ1-5|medium-sized
TGCAGCGCCCGGGACAACTTCAATCAGCCCCAGCATTTT
CSARDNFNQPQHF
>TRBV7-9|-|TRBJ1-2|-
TGTGCCAGCAGCTTACGGGCTTCCACCTATGGCTACACCTTC
CASSLRASTYGYTF